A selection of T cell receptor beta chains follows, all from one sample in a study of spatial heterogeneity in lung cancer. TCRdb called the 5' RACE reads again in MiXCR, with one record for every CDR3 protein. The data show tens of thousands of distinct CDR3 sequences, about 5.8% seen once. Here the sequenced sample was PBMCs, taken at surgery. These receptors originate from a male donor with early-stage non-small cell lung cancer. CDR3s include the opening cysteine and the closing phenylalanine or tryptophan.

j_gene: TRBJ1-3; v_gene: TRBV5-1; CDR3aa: CASSSGTVSGNTIYF
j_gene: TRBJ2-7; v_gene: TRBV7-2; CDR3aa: CASSFYTGIEQYF
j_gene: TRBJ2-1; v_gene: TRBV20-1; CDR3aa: CSARDAGGDNEQFF
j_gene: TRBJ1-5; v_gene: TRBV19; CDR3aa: CASAPYSNQPQHF
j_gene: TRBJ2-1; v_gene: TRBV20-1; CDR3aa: CSARDLRPRGGLFF
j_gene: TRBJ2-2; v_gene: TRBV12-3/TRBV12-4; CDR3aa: CASSLENTGELFF
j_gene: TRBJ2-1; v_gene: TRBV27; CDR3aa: CASSLQGSSYNEQFF
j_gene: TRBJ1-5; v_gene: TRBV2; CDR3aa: CASRETELSNQPQHF
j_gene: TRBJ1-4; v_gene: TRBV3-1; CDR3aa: CASSQGASPSTNEKLFF
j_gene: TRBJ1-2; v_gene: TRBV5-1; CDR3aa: CASSLTGGIYGYTF
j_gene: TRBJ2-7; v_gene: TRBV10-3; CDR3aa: CAVSSTKTYSYEQYF
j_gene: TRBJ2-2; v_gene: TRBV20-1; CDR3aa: CSATLGNTGELFF
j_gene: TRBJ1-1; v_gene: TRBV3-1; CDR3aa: CASSRGQTNTEAFF
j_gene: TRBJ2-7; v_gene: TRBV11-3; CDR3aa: CASSLGFAISGRSSYEQYF
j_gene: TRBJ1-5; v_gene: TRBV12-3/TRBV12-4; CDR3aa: CASSLSGSNQPQHF
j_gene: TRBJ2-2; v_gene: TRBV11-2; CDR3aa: CASRSPGQGAGELFF
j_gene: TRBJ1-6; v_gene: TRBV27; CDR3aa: CASSSGGAQNSPLHF
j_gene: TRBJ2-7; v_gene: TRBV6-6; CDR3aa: CASNTGAGGSYEQYF
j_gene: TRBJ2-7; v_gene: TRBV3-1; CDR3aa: CASSQDDRYYKQYF
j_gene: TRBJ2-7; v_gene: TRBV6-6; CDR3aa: CASSFGTANPYEQYF
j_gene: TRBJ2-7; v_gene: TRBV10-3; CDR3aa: CATQTSGDSYEQYF
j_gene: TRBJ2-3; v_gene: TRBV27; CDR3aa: CASSLKPSGVSTDTQYF
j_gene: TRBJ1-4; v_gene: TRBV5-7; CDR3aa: CASSLTLLSDNEKLFF
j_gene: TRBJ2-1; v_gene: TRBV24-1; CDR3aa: CATSDPTSGAYNEQFF
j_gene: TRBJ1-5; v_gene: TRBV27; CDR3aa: CASSFSGGDQPQHF
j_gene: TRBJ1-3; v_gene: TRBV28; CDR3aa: CASKDGGGNTIYF
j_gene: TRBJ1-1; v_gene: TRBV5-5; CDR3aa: CASSLYGGGTEAFF
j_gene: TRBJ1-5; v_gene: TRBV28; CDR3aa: CASSFPRGENQPQHF
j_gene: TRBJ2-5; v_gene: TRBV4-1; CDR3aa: CASSPGTSGSGTQYF
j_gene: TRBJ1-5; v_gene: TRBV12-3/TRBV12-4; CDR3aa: CASSPSYSNQPQHF
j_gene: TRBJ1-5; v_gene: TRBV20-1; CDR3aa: CSATEDRENQPQHF
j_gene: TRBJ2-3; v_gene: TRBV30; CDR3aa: CAWSRGPDTQYF
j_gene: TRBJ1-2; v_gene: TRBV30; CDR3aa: CAWSLSANYGYTF
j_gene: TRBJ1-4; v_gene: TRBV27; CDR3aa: CASSSLNEKLFF
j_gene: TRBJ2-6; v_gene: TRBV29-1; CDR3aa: CSVAATGANVLTF
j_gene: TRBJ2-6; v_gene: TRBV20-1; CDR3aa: CSARHPITGVGANVLTF
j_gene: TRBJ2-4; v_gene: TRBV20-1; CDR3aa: CSARSYLSGRNIQYF
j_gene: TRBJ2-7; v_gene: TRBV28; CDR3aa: CASKPTGDTYEQYF
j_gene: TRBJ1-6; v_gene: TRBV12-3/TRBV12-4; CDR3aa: CASSLRDSPNSPLHF
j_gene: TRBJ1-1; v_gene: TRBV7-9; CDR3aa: CASSREAGLTEAFF
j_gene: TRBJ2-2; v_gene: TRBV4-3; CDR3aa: CASSQTGNTGELFF
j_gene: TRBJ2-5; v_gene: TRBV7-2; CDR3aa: CASSFSPGTGGVGHQETQYF
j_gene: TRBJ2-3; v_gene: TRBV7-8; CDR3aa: CASSLDLADTQYF
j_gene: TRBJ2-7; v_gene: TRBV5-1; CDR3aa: CASSLEGQLTYEQYF
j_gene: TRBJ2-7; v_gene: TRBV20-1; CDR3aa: CSARTTSYEQYF
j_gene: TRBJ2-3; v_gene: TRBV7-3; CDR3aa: CASSQRGLFLDTQYF
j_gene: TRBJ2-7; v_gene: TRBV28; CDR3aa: CASSLRDGLSYEQYF
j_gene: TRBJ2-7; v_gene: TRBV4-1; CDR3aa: CASSQPLAGGSYEQYF